Each of the 27 T cell receptor beta chains below was sequenced from the same sample in a study of T cells after yellow fever vaccination. TCRdb itself ran the 5' RACE reads through MiXCR, one entry per CDR3 protein. This sample has some 350,000 distinct CDR3 sequences, with roughly 8.7% found just once. This sample comprised PBMCs, obtained on the day of the first yellow fever vaccination. All receptors come from a man aged 18 to 30 who received the YFV17D yellow fever vaccine.

This clonotype was seen a few times. The chain employs TRBV11-2 and TRBJ2-2, with D maybe TRBD1 (6 bases). The germline V gene has CDR1 SGHAT and CDR2 FQNNGV. This CDR3 is built from 15 residues. V was clipped by 1 base and J by 6 bases, with 12 bases between them. In DNA form, the CDR3 reads TGTGCCAGCAGCTTAGCGGGACACTGGGCCGGGGAGCTGTTTTTT. It encodes CASSLAGHWAGELFF.

The chain employs TRBV7-9 and TRBJ2-7, with D perhaps TRBD2 (6 bases). This CDR3 has 14 residues. Looked up from germline, CDR1 is SEHNR and CDR2 is FQNEAQ (reference sequence). V was shortened by 1 base and J by 4 bases, with 11 bases between the two germline ends. In DNA form, the CDR3 reads TGTGCCAGCAGCTTAGGAGCGGGTGATTACGAGCAGTACGTC. Residues: CASSLGAGDYEQYV.

This chain joins TRBV12-3 or TRBV12-4 and TRBJ2-3, with D tentatively TRBD2 (6 bases). V was cut by 6 bases and J by 3 bases, with 19 bases left in between. This CDR3 is 16 amino acids long. This CDR3 is CASSPSGHASTDTQYF. CDR3 bases: TGTGCCAGCAGCCCCAGCGGGCACGCTTCGACAGATACGCAGTATTTT.

This clonotype came up a few times. The genes are TRBV6-2 or TRBV6-3 and TRBJ2-7, with D tentatively TRBD2 (5 bases). This CDR3 spans 15 amino acids. V shed 6 bases and J shed 2 bases, with 17 bases lying between them. Germline CDR1 reads MNHEY; CDR2 reads SVGEGT. The DNA of the CDR3 is TGTGCCAGCAGCCGAATCCCCAGCGGACCCTACGAGCAGTACGTC. Its translation is CASSRIPSGPYEQYV.

This chain links TRBV6-1 with TRBJ1-1; D ambiguous. CDR1 is MNHNS and CDR2 is SASEGT in the germline V gene. The V gene lost 6 bases and the J gene lost 5 bases, with 7 bases spanning the gap. The CDR3 consists of 11 residues. The CDR3: CASRGATEAFF. CDR3 bases: TGTGCCAGCAGAGGAGCTACTGAAGCTTTCTTT.

The chain combines TRBV6-5 with TRBJ1-2; D is possibly TRBD1 (5 bases). CDR3 length: 15 residues. V gave up 2 bases and J gave up 4 bases, with 14 bases separating them. CDR1 and CDR2 (germline): MNHEY, SVGAGI. The CDR3 region has the DNA TGTGCCAGCAGTTACGGTCAGGGAGGCAGCTATGGCTACACCTTC. Translating it yields CASSYGQGGSYGYTF.

This clonotype was seen repeatedly, ten times or more. The V and J genes are TRBV15 and TRBJ2-7; D is perhaps TRBD1 (6 bases). The ends were cut back, 0 bases at V and 0 bases at J, with 18 bases in the middle. The CDR3 is made up of 18 amino acids. Germline V lookup: CDR1 LNHNV, CDR2 YYDKDF (reference sequence). The CDR3 reads CATSRDGAGQGSSYEQYF. The CDR3 DNA is TGTGCCACCAGCAGAGATGGGGCAGGGCAGGGGAGCTCCTACGAGCAGTACTTC.

This clonotype was observed a few times. J is TRBJ2-5 and V is TRBV7-9; 11 bases are a match to TRBD2. There are 15 residues in the CDR3. The V gene end was trimmed by 7 bases and the J gene end by 1 base; junction bases not matched to a gene: 5. Germline CDR1 is SEHNR and CDR2 is FQNEAQ (reference sequence). CDR3 region: CASILAGGFQETQYF. For the CDR3, the DNA is TGTGCCAGCATCCTAGCGGGGGGCTTCCAAGAGACCCAGTACTTC.

In nucleotides, the CDR3 is TGTGCCAGTAGTATGACCGGGACGGGTTTGAATACGCAGTATTTT. Protein sequence: CASSMTGTGLNTQYF. V and J are TRBV19 and TRBJ2-3; possibly TRBD1 or TRBD2 for D (5 bases each). The V gene's germline CDR1 is LNHDA and CDR2 SQIVND (reference sequence). Trimming left V 3 bases short and J 7 bases short, with 17 bases between. The CDR3 covers 15 residues.

This chain uses TRBV3-1 with TRBJ2-7, with TRBD2 as a possible D gene (6 bases). CDR3 length equals 13 residues. Trimming took 4 bases from V and 0 from J, leaving 7 bases between them. Germline values: CDR1 LGHDT, CDR2 YNNKEL (reference sequence). DNA for the CDR3: TGTGCCAGCAGCCCCGGGAGCTCCTACGAGCAGTACGTC. This gives the protein CASSPGSSYEQYV.

This clonotype was counted ten times or more. The V gene is TRBV7-9, the J gene TRBJ2-3, with a possible D match to TRBD2 (5 bases). CDR1 is SEHNR and CDR2 is FQNEAQ in the germline V gene (reference sequence). CDR3 length: 14 residues. Trimming pared 5 bases from V and 4 bases from J, leaving 13 bases between. The CDR3 is CASSLDSTPDTQYF. CDR3 DNA: TGTGCCAGCAGCCTGGACTCAACCCCAGATACGCAGTATTTT.

The V and J genes are TRBV20-1 and TRBJ2-1, with 13 bases fitting TRBD2. The ends lost 6 bases at V and 6 bases at J; junction bases unmatched: 11. Germline values: CDR1 DFQATT, CDR2 SNEGSKA (reference sequence). This CDR3 comprises 16 residues. The CDR3 loop reads CSAHKPGTSGVNEQFF. In DNA, the CDR3 is TGCAGTGCCCACAAACCCGGGACTAGCGGGGTCAATGAGCAGTTCTTC.

The chain uses TRBV29-1 and TRBJ2-3; 7 bases match TRBD2. CDR1 is SQVTM, CDR2 ANQGSEA, per germline. V shed 1 base and J 1 base; nucleotides not matched to a gene: 5. This CDR3 has 15 amino acids. CDR3 sequence (DNA): TGCAGCGTTGAAGGGGAGCGGGGCCGCACAGATACGCAGTATTTT. It encodes CSVEGERGRTDTQYF.

Only a few counts were recorded for this clonotype. The gene calls are TRBV6-1 and TRBJ1-1; no reliable D call. Germline values: CDR1 MNHNS, CDR2 SASEGT. The CDR3 spans 12 residues. Trimming left V 3 bases short and J 9 bases short, with 11 bases between. The CDR3 spells CASSERLLKAFF. DNA of the CDR3: TGTGCCAGCAGTGAGAGACTCCTAAAAGCTTTCTTT.

This clonotype was counted only a few times. The V gene is TRBV5-1, the J gene TRBJ2-1; TRBD1 matches 7 bases. The V and J ends lost 6 bases and 3 bases, in that order; junction bases with no gene match: 9. This CDR3 comprises 15 residues. The germline V gene has CDR1 SGHRS and CDR2 YFSETQ. CDR3 DNA sequence: TGCGCCAGCACCGTCCAGGGGGTAGGCTACAATGAGCAGTTCTTC. This sequence encodes CASTVQGVGYNEQFF.

This clonotype was detected a few times. The chain carries TRBV6-1 and TRBJ2-1, with 13 bases identical to TRBD2. The germline CDR1 and CDR2 sequences are MNHNS and SASEGT. This CDR3 comprises 14 residues. V shed 6 bases, J shed 8 bases, and the junction held 4 bases outside the gene matches. CDR3 DNA sequence: TGTGCCAGCAGAAGACTAGCGGGGGGTTATGAGCAGTTCTTC. It is translated as CASRRLAGGYEQFF.

The chain joins TRBV11-1 to TRBJ1-6; D is uncertain. CDR1 and CDR2 from the germline V gene are SGHAT and FQDESV (reference sequence). V was shortened by 8 bases and J by 9 bases, with 17 bases between the two germline ends. This CDR3 spans 14 amino acids. CDR3 amino acids: CASSGPHGSSPLHF. CDR3 in DNA: TGTGCCAGCTCTGGACCCCACGGCAGTTCACCCCTCCACTTT.

The chain employs TRBV4-1 and TRBJ1-4; 7 nucleotides agree with TRBD1. This CDR3 region has 15 residues. Germline V gene data show CDR1 as MGHRA and CDR2 as YSYEKL. The V and J ends lost 4 bases and 8 bases, in that order; junction bases with no gene match: 10. The CDR3 protein is CASSLGDREWEKLFF. CDR3 sequence (DNA): TGCGCCAGCAGCCTTGGAGACAGGGAGTGGGAAAAACTGTTTTTT.

This clonotype showed up just a few times. This chain uses TRBV6-1 with TRBJ2-7, with TRBD2 matching over 8 bases. The CDR3 loop spans 14 amino acids. Per germline, CDR1 MNHNS and CDR2 SASEGT. The V gene end was trimmed by 7 bases and the J gene end by 3 bases; junction bases not matched to a gene: 8. The CDR3 DNA sequence: TGTGCCAGCACCCGGGGGGGGGGCCACTACGAGCAGTACTTC. Encoded protein: CASTRGGGHYEQYF.

This rearrangement joins TRBV4-1 to TRBJ1-1; D ambiguous. V was clipped by 1 base and J by 2 bases, with 11 bases between them. In germline, CDR1 is MGHRA, CDR2 YSYEKL. The CDR3 spans 15 residues. The DNA for the CDR3 is TGCGCCAGCAGCCAAGTCGTAGGTTTCAACACTGAAGCTTTCTTT. This sequence encodes CASSQVVGFNTEAFF.

This clonotype was seen just once. The genes are TRBV5-1 and TRBJ2-1; 10 positions match TRBD2. CDR1 SGHRS and CDR2 YFSETQ come from the germline V gene. This CDR3 comprises 16 residues. V lost 4 bases, J lost 4 bases, and 8 bases stayed unmatched. The CDR3 sequence is CASSVSTSGTYNEQFF. DNA of the CDR3: TGCGCCAGCAGCGTGAGTACTAGCGGGACTTACAATGAGCAGTTCTTC.

The J gene is TRBJ1-5, the V gene TRBV12-3 or TRBV12-4, with TRBD1 as a possible D gene (6 bases). The CDR3 covers 13 residues. V dropped 6 bases and J dropped 4 bases, with 10 bases sitting between them. The CDR3 DNA reads as TGTGCCAGCAGCGCAACAGGGAATCAGCCCCAGCATTTT. Protein product: CASSATGNQPQHF.

J is TRBJ2-3 and V is TRBV5-1; TRBD1 aligns across 9 bases. There are 14 residues in the CDR3. Germline assignment: CDR1 SGHRS and CDR2 YFSETQ. Losses at the gene ends were 7 bases for V and 6 bases for J; bases not matched to a gene: 9. The CDR3 loop reads CASFPGQGTDTQYF. CDR3 sequence (DNA): TGCGCCAGCTTTCCGGGACAGGGAACGGATACGCAGTATTTT.

This clonotype was detected only a few times. CDR3 amino acids: CASSFTGNSYEQYF. The CDR3 DNA reads as TGTGCCAGCAGCTTTACAGGGAACTCCTACGAGCAGTACTTC. The chain employs TRBV5-6 and TRBJ2-7, with TRBD1 as a possible D gene (6 bases). Trimming removed 2 bases at V and 0 bases at J, with 9 bases between. CDR1 and CDR2 from the germline V gene are SGHDT and YYEEEE. There are 14 residues in the CDR3. The full variable domain, in which reference TRBV5-6 and TRBJ2-7 provide the parts outside the CDR3, is DAGVTQSPTHLIKTRGQQVTLRCSPKSGHDTVSWYQQALGQGPQFIFQYYEEEERQRGNFPDRFSGHQFPNYSSELNVNALLLGDSALYLCASSFTGNSYEQYFGPGTRLTVT.

This clonotype was seen only a few times. The chain recombines TRBV27 with TRBJ2-2, with D possibly called TRBD1 or TRBD2 (5 bases each). V was pared by 8 bases and J by 3 bases, with 10 bases between. CDR1 and CDR2 (germline): MNHEY, SMNVEV (reference sequence). This CDR3 has 13 residues. The CDR3 DNA sequence: TGTGCCAGCGGGGACGGGTACACCGGGGAGCTGTTTTTT. It translates to CASGDGYTGELFF.

The table lists this clonotype with a few counts. The chain uses TRBV5-1 and TRBJ2-1; 7 bases are shared with TRBD2. V gave up 3 bases and J gave up 0 bases; unmatched junction bases: 6. The CDR3 loop spans 16 amino acids. Germline V gene lookup returns CDR1 SGHRS and CDR2 YFSETQ. DNA of the CDR3: TGCGCCAGCAGCTACGGACTAGTCGTCTCCTACAATGAGCAGTTCTTC. It is translated as CASSYGLVVSYNEQFF.

This clonotype was counted only a few times. J is TRBJ2-5 and V is TRBV7-2, with D unresolved. The CDR3 runs 14 residues. V gave up 5 bases and J gave up 9 bases, with 19 bases separating them. CDR1 is SGHTA and CDR2 is FQGNSA in the germline V gene. The chain's CDR3 is CASSPRNDKSAQYF. The CDR3 DNA is TGTGCCAGCAGCCCTAGGAACGATAAGAGTGCCCAGTACTTC.